This T cell receptor beta chain was profiled in a study of blood T cell repertoires in COVID-19. Concerning this clone: Other nucleotide sequences in the sample specify the same CDR3.

Method: immunoSEQ multiplex PCR; TCRdb's copy keeps in-frame clones and lacks some. The data hold hundreds of thousands of clones, with around 89% observed a single time. Trimming took off 0 bases at V and 4 bases at J, with 8 bases between the two ends. The CDR3 covers 14 residues. The germline gives CDR1 SGHDT, CDR2 YYEEEE. Sequencing was carried out using PBMCs or T cells enriched from blood (not recorded which). The chain couples TRBV5-6 to TRBJ1-3; D is undetermined. The receptor was derived from a man in his thirties or forties who had recovered from COVID-19. The CDR3 DNA sequence: TGTGCCAGCAGCTTGGGGGCCTCCGGAAACACCATATATTTT. This codes for CASSLGASGNTIYF.